This section outlines one T cell receptor beta chain sequence together with its context. This entry comes from a study of blood T cell repertoires in COVID-19. Study context: Samples came from the United States, Italy and Spain, spanning acute and convalescent COVID-19. T cells, B-cell-depleted T cells, or PBMCs provided the cDNA or gDNA that served as material.

V lost 1 base, J lost 1 base, and 4 bases lay in between. CDR1 and CDR2 (germline): GTSNPN, SVGIG (reference sequence). The CDR3 contains 12 residues. Methods used by the authors: By means of reference gene primer amplification, nucleated cell counts were estimated. The method was immunoSEQ multiplex PCR; TCRdb's version includes in-frame clones alone and lacks a portion of them. V and J calls and clone size follow that table, whereas D and trimming were derived from the DNA. The sample holds tens of thousands of clones; about 89% are singletons and the top ten take approximately 29%. The chain links TRBV30 to TRBJ1-1; no reliable D call. The sequence was obtained from a woman aged 70-85 years with active COVID-19. The source material was peripheral blood. Here the CDR3 DNA reads TGTGCCTGGAGTGGGAGGAACACTGAAGCTTTCTTT. It codes for CAWSGRNTEAFF.